This T cell receptor (beta chain) came from a study of esophageal squamous cell carcinoma under preoperative chemotherapy. The study's findings and limits: Paclitaxel-nedaplatin therapy caused immediate, substantial clonotype frequency changes.

MiXCR, run by TCRdb on the PCR reads, gives a single entry per CDR3 protein. The profile shows about 16,000 distinct CDR3 sequences, roughly half of them singletons. There are many counts of this clonotype. Its antigen is still unknown. Stated time point: before preoperative PTX-NDP chemotherapy. The sequence came from a human donor with esophageal squamous cell carcinoma. The donor label of this sample is uncertain. The sample was gathered from a patient given preoperative chemotherapy.

This CDR3 reads CASSPPVGGVNEQFF. DNA for the CDR3: TGTGCCAGTAGTCCCCCGGTCGGGGGAGTCAATGAGCAGTTCTTC. The chain is built from TRBV19 and TRBJ2-1; weak D call: TRBD2 (6 bases). V lost 5 bases to trimming and J lost 6 bases, with 17 bases between them. This CDR3 is built from 15 residues. Germline assignment: CDR1 LNHDA and CDR2 SQIVND (reference sequence).